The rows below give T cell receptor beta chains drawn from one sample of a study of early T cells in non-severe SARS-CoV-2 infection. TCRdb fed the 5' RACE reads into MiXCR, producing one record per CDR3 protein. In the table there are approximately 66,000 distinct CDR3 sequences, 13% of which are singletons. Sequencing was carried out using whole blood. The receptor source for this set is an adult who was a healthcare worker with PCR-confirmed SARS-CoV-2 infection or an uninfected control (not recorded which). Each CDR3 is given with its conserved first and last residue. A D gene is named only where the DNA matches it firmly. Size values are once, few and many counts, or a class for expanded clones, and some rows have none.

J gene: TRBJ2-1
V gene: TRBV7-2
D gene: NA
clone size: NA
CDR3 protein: CASSLVPSGQFF
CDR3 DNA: TGTGCCAGCAGCTTAGTGCCCTCTGGGCAGTTCTTC

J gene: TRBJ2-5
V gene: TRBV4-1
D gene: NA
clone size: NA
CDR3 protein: CASSQDFTLQETQYF
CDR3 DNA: TGCGCCAGCAGCCAAGATTTTACGTTACAAGAGACCCAGTACTTC

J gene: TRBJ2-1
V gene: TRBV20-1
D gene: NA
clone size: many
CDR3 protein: CSASSANEQFF
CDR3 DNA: TGCAGTGCTAGTTCTGCCAATGAGCAGTTCTTC

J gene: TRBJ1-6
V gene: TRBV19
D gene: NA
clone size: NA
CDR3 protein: CASSIVPSSPLHF
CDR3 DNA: TGTGCCAGTAGTATAGTGCCAAGTTCACCCCTCCACTTT

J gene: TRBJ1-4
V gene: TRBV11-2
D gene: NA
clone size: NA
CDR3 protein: CASSVGGGTDEKLFF
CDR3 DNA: TGTGCCAGCAGCGTCGGAGGGGGTACTGATGAAAAACTGTTTTTT

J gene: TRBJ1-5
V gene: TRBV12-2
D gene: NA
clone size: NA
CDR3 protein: CASRFPQPQHF
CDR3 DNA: TGTGCAAGTCGCTTCCCACAGCCCCAGCATTTT

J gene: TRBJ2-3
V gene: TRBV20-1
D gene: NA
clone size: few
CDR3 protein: CSAREEVGGDTQYF
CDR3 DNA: TGCAGTGCTAGAGAGGAGGTAGGGGGAGATACGCAGTATTTT

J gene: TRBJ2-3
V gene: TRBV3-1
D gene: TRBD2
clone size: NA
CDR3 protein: CASSIFREVQYF
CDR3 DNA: TGTGCCAGCAGCATTTTCCGGGAGGTGCAGTATTTT

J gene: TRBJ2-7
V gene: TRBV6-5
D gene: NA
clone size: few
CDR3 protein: CASSYSILSFYEQYF
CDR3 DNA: TGTGCCAGCAGTTACTCGATTCTCAGTTTCTACGAGCAGTACTTC

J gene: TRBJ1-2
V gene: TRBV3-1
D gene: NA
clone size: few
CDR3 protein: CASSQQGFYGYTF
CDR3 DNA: TGTGCCAGCAGCCAACAGGGATTCTATGGCTACACCTTC

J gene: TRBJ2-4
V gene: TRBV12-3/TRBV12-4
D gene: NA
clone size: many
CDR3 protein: CAIHTGAGIQYF
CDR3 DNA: TGTGCCATACATACGGGAGCGGGCATTCAGTACTTC

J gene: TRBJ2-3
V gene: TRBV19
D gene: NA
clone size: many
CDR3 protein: CASVSRGLPDTQYF
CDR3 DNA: TGTGCCAGTGTAAGCAGGGGTTTGCCAGATACGCAGTATTTT

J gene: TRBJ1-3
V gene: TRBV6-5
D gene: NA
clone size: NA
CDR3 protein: CASSYGGEGNTIYF
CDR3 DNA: TGTGCCAGCAGTTACGGGGGCGAAGGAAACACCATATATTTT

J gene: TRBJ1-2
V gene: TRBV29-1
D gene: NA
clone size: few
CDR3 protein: CSHDRSGYTF
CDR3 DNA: TGCAGCCACGACAGGTCTGGCTACACCTTC

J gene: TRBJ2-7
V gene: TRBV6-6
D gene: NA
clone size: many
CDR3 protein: CASSYSSDITYEQYF
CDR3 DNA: TGTGCCAGCAGTTACTCCTCGGACATCACCTACGAGCAGTACTTC

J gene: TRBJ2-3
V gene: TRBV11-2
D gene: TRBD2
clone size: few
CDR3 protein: CASSGSGGATDTQYF
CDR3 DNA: TGTGCCAGCAGCGGTAGCGGGGGGGCCACAGATACGCAGTATTTT

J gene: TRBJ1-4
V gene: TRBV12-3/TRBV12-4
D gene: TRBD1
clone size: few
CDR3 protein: CASSLDRGATNEKLFF
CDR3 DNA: TGTGCCAGCAGTTTGGACAGGGGTGCAACTAATGAAAAACTGTTTTTT

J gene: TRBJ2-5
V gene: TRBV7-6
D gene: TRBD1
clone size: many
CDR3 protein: CASSFGQEQETQYF
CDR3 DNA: TGTGCCAGCAGCTTTGGACAGGAGCAAGAGACCCAGTACTTC

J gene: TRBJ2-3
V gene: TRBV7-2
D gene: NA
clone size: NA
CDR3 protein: CASSFGGRTDTQYF
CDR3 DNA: TGTGCCAGCAGCTTCGGAGGAAGGACAGATACGCAGTATTTT

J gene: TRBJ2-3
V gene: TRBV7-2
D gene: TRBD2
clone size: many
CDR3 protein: CASSLSSGGTDTQYF
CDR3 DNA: TGTGCCAGCAGCTTATCTAGCGGGGGCACAGATACGCAGTATTTT

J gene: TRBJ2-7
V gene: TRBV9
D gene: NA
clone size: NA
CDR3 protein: CASSVAQVFSLPYEQYF
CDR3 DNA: TGTGCCAGCAGCGTCGCCCAGGTATTTTCTCTCCCCTACGAGCAGTACTTC

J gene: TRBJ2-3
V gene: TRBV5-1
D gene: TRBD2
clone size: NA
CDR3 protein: CASRTSGTYTDTQYF
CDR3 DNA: TGCGCCAGCAGAACTAGCGGGACATACACAGATACGCAGTATTTT

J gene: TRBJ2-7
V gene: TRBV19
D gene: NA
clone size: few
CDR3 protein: CASSTPLGYEQYF
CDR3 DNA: TGTGCCAGTAGTACACCCTTGGGATACGAGCAGTACTTC

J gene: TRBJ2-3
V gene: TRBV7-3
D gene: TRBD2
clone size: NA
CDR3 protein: CASSSGTRTDTQYF
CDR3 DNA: TGTGCCAGCAGCTCCGGGACTAGGACAGATACGCAGTATTTT

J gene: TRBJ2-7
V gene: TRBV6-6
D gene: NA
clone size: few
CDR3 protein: CASRSTGTYEQYF
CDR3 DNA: TGTGCCAGCAGATCTACGGGGACCTACGAGCAGTACTTC

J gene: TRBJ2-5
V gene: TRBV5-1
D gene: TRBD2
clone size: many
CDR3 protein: CASSLDTPISGRLETQYF
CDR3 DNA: TGCGCCAGCAGCCTCGATACCCCTATCAGCGGGAGGTTAGAGACCCAGTACTTC

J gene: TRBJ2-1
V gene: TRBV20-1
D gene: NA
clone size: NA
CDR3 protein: CSARDRGGNEQFF
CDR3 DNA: TGCAGTGCTAGAGACAGGGGAGGCAATGAGCAGTTCTTC

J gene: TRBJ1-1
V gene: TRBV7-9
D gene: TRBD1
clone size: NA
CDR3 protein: CASSFGQGENEAFF
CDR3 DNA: TGTGCCAGCAGCTTTGGACAGGGGGAGAATGAAGCTTTCTTT

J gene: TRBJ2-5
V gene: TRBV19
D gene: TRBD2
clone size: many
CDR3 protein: CASSPTSGRGETQYF
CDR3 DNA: TGTGCCAGTAGCCCAACTAGCGGGAGGGGAGAGACCCAGTACTTC

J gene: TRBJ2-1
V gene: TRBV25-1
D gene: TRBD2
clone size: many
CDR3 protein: CASRRQGLAGANEQFF
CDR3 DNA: TGTGCCAGCAGGAGACAGGGACTAGCGGGAGCGAATGAGCAGTTCTTC

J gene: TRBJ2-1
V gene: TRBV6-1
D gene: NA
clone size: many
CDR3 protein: CASSPGRSSYNEQFF
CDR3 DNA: TGTGCCAGCAGTCCGGGACGAAGCTCCTACAATGAGCAGTTCTTC

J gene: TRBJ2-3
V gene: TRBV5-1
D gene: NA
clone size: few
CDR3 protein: CASSLGQKIPTDTQYF
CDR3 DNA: TGCGCCAGCAGCTTGGGACAGAAGATACCCACAGATACGCAGTATTTT

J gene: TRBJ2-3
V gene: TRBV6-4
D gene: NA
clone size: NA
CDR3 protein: CASSAEGRGDTQYF
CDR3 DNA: TGTGCCAGCAGCGCGGAGGGCCGGGGTGATACGCAGTATTTT

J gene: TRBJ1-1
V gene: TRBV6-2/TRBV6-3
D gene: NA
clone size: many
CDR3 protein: CASSYTGGTTEAFF
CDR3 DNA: TGTGCCAGCAGTTACACTGGCGGGACGACTGAAGCTTTCTTT

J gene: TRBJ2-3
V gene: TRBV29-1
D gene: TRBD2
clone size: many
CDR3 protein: CSVEGIAGVKDTQYF
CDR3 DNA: TGCAGCGTTGAAGGGATAGCGGGAGTTAAAGATACGCAGTATTTT

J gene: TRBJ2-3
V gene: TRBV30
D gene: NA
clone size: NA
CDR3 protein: CAWSVSNARTDTQYF
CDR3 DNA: TGTGCCTGGAGTGTATCCAACGCCCGCACAGATACGCAGTATTTT